This T cell receptor beta chain is drawn from a study of post-analysis software for immune sequencing data. On the study more broadly: The courses of disease that were included comprised relapsing-remitting, secondary progressive and progressive-relapsing multiple sclerosis. Study-level results: Roughly five TRBV segments were significantly more frequent in patients than in controls. TRBV5-6, TRBV5-1 and TRBV20-1 were among these segments. For normalized Chao1 diversity, multiple sclerosis patients scored significantly lower than controls did. Batch-mates among the samples co-clustered strongly by F measure.

Included in the TCR beta cDNA libraries were unique molecular identifiers. TCRdb re-derived calls from the PCR reads in MiXCR, one entry per CDR3 protein. Of about 820,000 distinct CDR3 sequences listed, about 53% were seen once; the top ten hold 4.6%. Trimming at V came to 1 base and at J to 2 bases, leaving 5 bases not matched to a gene. CDR3 length: 16 amino acids. CDR1 and CDR2 (germline): SEHNR, FQNEAQ (reference sequence). To note about this clonotype: What it binds is not known.

The sequencing input was blood. The V gene is TRBV7-9, the J gene TRBJ2-5; 9 bases are shared with TRBD2. This TCR was sampled from a girl aged 5 to 17 with multiple sclerosis. This chain's CDR3 is CASSLVAGALQETQYF. CDR3 nucleotide sequence: TGTGCCAGCAGCTTAGTAGCGGGGGCTCTACAAGAGACCCAGTACTTC.